The 25 T cell receptor beta chains listed next were all sequenced from one sample in a study of cytomegalovirus exposure and HLA in healthy donors. 13 Jbeta primers and 60 Vbeta primers were used for the PCR. Clones were sequenced by immunoSEQ multiplex PCR, and TCRdb holds only the in-frame ones, with some missing. The sample has roughly 200,000 clones, 9.5% seen once. The sequencing input was PBMCs. The origin of the receptors is a woman aged 25 to 39 in good health and CMV-seropositive.

To note about this clone: One end of the junction varies from germline; a read error may be responsible. The chain links TRBV5-8 to TRBJ2-5, with D tentatively TRBD2 (5 bases). The length of the CDR3 is 15 residues. The V gene's germline CDR1 is SGHTS and CDR2 YDEGEE. CDR3 loop: CAGSLVSLRVKTQYF. DNA for the CDR3: TGTGCCGGCAGCTTGGTTTCTCTGAGGGTGAAGACCCAGTACTTC.

There are a few counts of this clone. The rearrangement uses TRBV12-5 and TRBJ1-5, with 10 bases aligning to TRBD1. CDR3 size: 17 residues. V lost 1 base to trimming and J lost 5 bases; unmatched junction nucleotides: 8. Looked up from germline, CDR1 is LGHNT and CDR2 is FRNRAP. As DNA, the CDR3 is TGTGCTAGTGGTTTGGGACCTGACAGGGGGCGGGATCAGCCCCAGCATTTT. It specifies CASGLGPDRGRDQPQHF.

The chain combines TRBV20-1 with TRBJ1-1; 7 bases fit TRBD1. The CDR3 has 8 amino acids. In germline, CDR1 is DFQATT, CDR2 SNEGSKA (reference sequence). The CDR3, as DNA: TGCAGGGACAGGGAAGCTTTCTTT. As protein: CRDREAFF.

This clone was picked up a small number of times. The chain uses TRBV4-2 and TRBJ2-7, with 8 bases lining up with TRBD2. The germline gives CDR1 LGHNA, CDR2 YNFKEQ. This CDR3 is 17 amino acids long. Germline trimming cut 1 base from V and 2 bases from J; bases unmatched to any gene: 10. The CDR3 reads CASSQATYPGGPYEQYF. The CDR3 nucleotides are TGTGCCAGCAGCCAAGCGACTTATCCGGGAGGGCCCTACGAGCAGTACTTC.

This clone occurred many times. The chain uses TRBV2 and TRBJ2-4; D gene unclear. Germline V lookup: CDR1 SNHLY, CDR2 FYNNEI. The CDR3 consists of 11 residues. Between the trimmed V and J ends, which lost 7 bases and 4 bases, there was a span of 5 bases. CDR3: CASTLKNIQYF. Written as DNA, the CDR3 is TGTGCCAGCACTTTAAAAAACATTCAGTACTTC.

This chain joins TRBV5-1 and TRBJ1-3, with a tentative D call TRBD1 (5 bases). This CDR3 spans 14 amino acids. CDR1 is SGHRS and CDR2 is YFSETQ in the germline V gene. V lost 7 bases and J 0 bases, leaving 11 bases between the germline ends. CDR3 in amino acids: CASHLGGSGNTIYF. Written as DNA, the CDR3 is TGCGCCAGCCACCTCGGGGGCTCTGGAAACACCATATATTTT.

The genes are TRBV19 and TRBJ2-3, with D possibly matching TRBD2 (7 bases). V was shortened by 7 bases and J by 3 bases, with 17 bases between the two germline ends. This CDR3 contains 15 residues. Germline V CDR1 and CDR2: LNHDA, SQIVND (reference sequence). The CDR3 here is CASIPGGGRTDTQYF. CDR3 coding DNA: TGTGCCAGTATCCCCGGGGGCGGGAGAACAGATACGCAGTATTTT.

CDR3 sequence: CAWSVRGYTSYEQYF. CDR3 bases: TGTGCCTGGAGTGTACGGGGTTATACTTCCTACGAGCAGTACTTC. The chain carries TRBV30 and TRBJ2-7, with TRBD2 as a possible D gene (5 bases). The CDR3 length is 15 residues. V was trimmed by 0 bases and J by 1 base, leaving 13 bases between them. From germline, CDR1 is GTSNPN and CDR2 SVGIG (reference sequence).

The chain recombines TRBV5-1 with TRBJ2-7; TRBD2 agrees at 13 bases. CDR1 is SGHRS and CDR2 is YFSETQ in the germline V gene. V trimming: 3 bases; J trimming: 1 base; junction bases outside the gene matches: 10. This CDR3 has 18 residues. The chain's CDR3 is CASSSGLAGWSLSYEQYF. Here the CDR3 DNA reads TGCGCCAGCAGCTCGGGACTAGCGGGATGGTCCCTATCCTACGAGCAGTACTTC.

This clone has only a few counts. The rearrangement uses TRBV5-4 and TRBJ2-7; 15 bases map to TRBD2. The CDR3 runs to 19 residues. Trimming at V came to 4 bases and at J to 1 base, leaving 12 bases not matched to a gene. CDR1 and CDR2 (germline): SGHNT, YYREEE (reference sequence). The CDR3, as DNA: TGTGCCAGCAGCCCCGAACTGGGACTAGCGGGAGGAGGGTCCTACGAGCAGTACTTC. Amino acids: CASSPELGLAGGGSYEQYF.

This clone was observed a few times. The J gene is TRBJ1-1, the V gene TRBV9; TRBD1 aligns across 8 bases. This CDR3 region has 15 residues. CDR1 and CDR2 from the germline V gene are SGDLS and YYNGEE. The J segment lost 8 bases and the V segment lost 4 bases, leaving 13 bases of the junction unmatched. The CDR3 DNA is TGTGCCAGCAGCCGGCAGACAGGGGCGCCGATCGAAGCTTTCTTT. This translates into CASSRQTGAPIEAFF.

This clone has just a few counts. The chain uses TRBV10-3 and TRBJ2-5, with D possibly TRBD1 on 6 matching bases. There are 15 residues in the CDR3. The V end was cut by 2 bases, the J end by 9 bases, with 19 bases between. Germline CDR1 and CDR2: ENHRY and SYGVKD. The CDR3 DNA follows: TGTGCCATCAGTGAGACCGGGACATTAATAGGGGCCCAGTACTTC. Amino acids: CAISETGTLIGAQYF.

There are a few counts of this clone. V usage is TRBV19 and J usage is TRBJ1-5, with no clear D. The CDR3 totals 16 residues. Per the germline V gene, CDR1 is LNHDA and CDR2 is SQIVND (reference sequence). With 4 bases removed from V and 4 bases from J, the gap between germline ends came to 17 bases. In nucleotides, the CDR3 is TGTGCCAGTAGTACCTTAGGCGGTCCTTTGAATCAGCCCCAGCATTTT. This sequence encodes CASSTLGGPLNQPQHF.

Details on this clone: The junction shows a germline mismatch at one end, possibly a read error. The V call is TRBV9, the J call TRBJ2-7; TRBD2 might be the D (5 bases). Germline V CDR1 and CDR2: SGDLS, YYNGEE. This CDR3 is built from 14 residues. The CDR3 spells CASSRFGRAYGQYF. In DNA, the CDR3 is TGTGCCAGCAGCAGGTTCGGGCGGGCCTACGGGCAGTACTTC.

On this clone: Other DNA sequences within the sample encode an identical CDR3. The V and J genes are TRBV7-9 and TRBJ1-5; 7 bases agree with TRBD1. The ends lost 4 bases at V and 6 bases at J; junction bases unmatched: 9. The CDR3 is 15 residues long. The germline V gene encodes CDR1 SEHNR and CDR2 FQNEAQ (reference sequence). The CDR3 DNA sequence: TGTGCCAGCAGCTCCGGGAGGGGGCGCGTTCAGCCCCAGCATTTT. It translates to CASSSGRGRVQPQHF.

In its sample, this clone was seen a few times. The chain links TRBV7-9 to TRBJ1-2, with D possibly matching TRBD1 (6 bases). The CDR3 is 14 residues long. Deletions cut 2 bases from V and 4 bases from J, with 11 bases between. CDR1 and CDR2 from the germline V gene are SEHNR and FQNEAQ (reference sequence). The CDR3 DNA reads as TGTGCCAGCAGCTTAAATGCAGGGGTCTATGGCTACACCTTC. This sequence encodes CASSLNAGVYGYTF.

This clone has just a few counts. The genes are TRBV30 and TRBJ2-4, with 13 bases identical to TRBD2. The end of the DNA aligns better with TRBJ2-5, so the J call may be wrong. CDR3 length equals 15 residues. Germline V lookup: CDR1 GTSNPN, CDR2 SVGIG (reference sequence). CDR3 region: CAWSSRTSGSWTQYF. CDR3 in DNA: TGTGCCTGGAGTAGTAGGACTAGCGGGAGTTGGACCCAGTACTTC.

In its sample, this clone was seen a few times. The chain has TRBV9 and TRBJ2-3; 9 nucleotides agree with TRBD2. Germline loops: CDR1 SGDLS, CDR2 YYNGEE. This CDR3 has 15 amino acids. With V trimmed by 2 bases and J by 4 bases, 5 bases remained unmatched. The CDR3 reads CASSVIAGDADTQYF. The CDR3 coding sequence is TGTGCCAGCAGCGTTATAGCGGGAGACGCAGATACGCAGTATTTT.

For this clone: The same CDR3 is also encoded by other DNA sequences in this sample. The chain couples TRBV12-5 to TRBJ1-5; D gene uncertain. Germline values: CDR1 LGHNT, CDR2 FRNRAP. CDR3 length: 14 amino acids. The V and J ends lost 1 base and 2 bases respectively, with 6 bases between them. CDR3 region: CASGLGQGNQPQHF. The CDR3 DNA reads as TGTGCTAGTGGTTTGGGTCAGGGCAATCAGCCCCAGCATTTT. Full variable domain (remainder filled in from reference TRBV12-5 and TRBJ1-5): DARVTQTPRHKVTEMGQEVTMRCQPILGHNTVFWYRQTMMQGLELLAYFRNRAPLDDSGMPKDRFSAEMPDATLATLKIQPSEPRDSAVYFCASGLGQGNQPQHFGDGTRLSIL.

This clone was recorded a few times. This chain links TRBV5-5 with TRBJ1-1, with D possibly TRBD1 on 6 matching bases. The CDR3 is 15 amino acids. Germline CDR1 and CDR2: SGHKS and YYEKEE (reference sequence). V was cut by 2 bases and J by 1 base, with 12 bases left in between. As DNA, the CDR3 is TGTGCCAGCAGCTTCCGGGACAACCCGAACACTGAAGCTTTCTTT. Translating gives CASSFRDNPNTEAFF.

This clone was seen only a few times. This rearrangement joins TRBV9 to TRBJ2-7, with 10 bases that match TRBD2. This CDR3 spans 15 amino acids. The V gene end was trimmed by 4 bases and the J gene end by 0 bases; junction bases not matched to a gene: 4. Per the germline V gene, CDR1 is SGDLS and CDR2 is YYNGEE. The CDR3 here is CASSRGLASSYEQYF. The DNA for the CDR3 is TGTGCCAGCAGCCGGGGACTAGCGAGCTCCTACGAGCAGTACTTC.

The chain employs TRBV4-2 and TRBJ2-7; 9 nucleotides line up with TRBD1. V gave up 3 bases and J gave up 5 bases; unmatched junction bases: 5. The CDR3 runs 14 residues. Per the germline V gene, CDR1 is LGHNA and CDR2 is YNFKEQ. The CDR3 region is CASSHGGQGNEQYF. CDR3 in DNA: TGTGCCAGCAGCCATGGGGGACAGGGAAACGAGCAGTACTTC.

The V and J genes are TRBV27 and TRBJ1-3; D is unclear. The germline V and J ends were trimmed by 5 bases and 0 bases, with 8 bases remaining between them. The CDR3 contains 14 residues. Per the germline V gene, CDR1 is MNHEY and CDR2 is SMNVEV (reference sequence). The CDR3 is CASSAISSGNTIYF. The CDR3 nucleotides read TGTGCCAGCAGTGCGATTAGCTCTGGAAACACCATATATTTT.

This chain connects TRBV2 to TRBJ1-1; D is unresolved. The CDR3 is 14 residues long. Trimming stripped 0 bases from V and 0 bases from J, with 5 bases between. Germline CDR1 reads SNHLY; CDR2 reads FYNNEI. The DNA of the CDR3 is TGTGCCAGCAGTGAAGCGCGGGTGAACACTGAAGCTTTCTTT. Translated, it gives CASSEARVNTEAFF. The full variable domain, with the rest looked up from reference TRBV2 and TRBJ1-1, is EPEVTQTPSHQVTQMGQEVILRCVPISNHLYFYWYRQILGQKVEFLVSFYNNEISEKSEIFDDQFSVERPDGSNFTLKIRSTKLEDSAMYFCASSEARVNTEAFFGQGTRLTVV.

Of note for this clone: Since the CDR3 does not end with the conserved phenylalanine or tryptophan, this likely comes from a read error. The rearrangement joins TRBV9 to TRBJ2-2; D call uncertain. V was trimmed by 0 bases and J by 4 bases, leaving 4 bases between them. The germline V gene encodes CDR1 SGDLS and CDR2 YYNGEE. The CDR3 runs to 13 residues. The CDR3 bases are TGTGCCAGCAGCGTAGCAGGCACCGGGGAGCTGTTTGTT. Residues: CASSVAGTGELFV.